The 5 T cell receptor beta chains below all came from one sample that was sequenced in a study of blood T cell repertoires in COVID-19. Only in-frame clones appear in the TCRdb table, and some are missing; sequencing was by immunoSEQ multiplex PCR. In the table there are around 300,000 clones, around 92% of which are singletons. The material sequenced was PBMCs or T cells enriched from blood (not recorded which). These receptors were taken from a woman aged 60-70 years who had recovered from COVID-19.

The chain uses TRBV30 and TRBJ2-7; maybe TRBD2 (5 bases). The germline CDR1 and CDR2 sequences are GTSNPN and SVGIG (reference sequence). V was cut by 4 bases and J by 1 base, with 11 bases left in between. This CDR3 region has 13 residues. This CDR3 reads CAWNIRGSYEQYF. DNA for the CDR3: TGTGCCTGGAACATCCGGGGATCCTACGAGCAGTACTTC.

This clone was detected only once. A junction boundary mismatches the germline segment, possibly from a read error. V and J are TRBV5-1 and TRBJ1-2, with TRBD1 matching 8 bases. The CDR3 is made up of 12 amino acids. The germline CDR1 and CDR2 sequences are SGHRS and YFSETQ. The CDR3 loop is CASGPRGQGTSF. DNA for the CDR3: TGCGCCAGCGGCCCCAGGGGGCAGGGGACGAGCTTC.

The genes are TRBV28 and TRBJ1-1; D is unresolved. Germline V gene lookup returns CDR1 MDHEN and CDR2 SYDVKM. The CDR3 is made up of 13 amino acids. With 1 base removed from V and 2 bases from J, the gap between germline ends came to 5 bases. CDR3 loop: CASSLYLNTEAFF. CDR3 sequence (DNA): TGTGCCAGCAGTTTATACCTAAACACTGAAGCTTTCTTT. The full variable domain, completed using reference TRBV28 and TRBJ1-1, is DVKVTQSSRYLVKRTGEKVFLECVQDMDHENMFWYRQDPGLGLRLIYFSYDVKMKEKGDIPEGYSVSREKKERFSLILESASTNQTSMYLCASSLYLNTEAFFGQGTRLTVV.

Here the CDR3 reads CASSWAGTGTDTQYF. CDR3 DNA: TGTGCCAGCAGCTGGGCCGGGACAGGCACAGATACGCAGTATTTT. V and J are TRBV7-2 and TRBJ2-3, with 7 positions matching TRBD1. This CDR3 region has 15 residues. With 4 bases clipped from V and 1 base from J, the junction kept 5 bases outside the gene matches. Germline V gene sequence: CDR1 SGHTA, CDR2 FQGNSA.

The rearrangement joins TRBV11-3 to TRBJ2-5; the match to TRBD1 covers 10 bases. Germline CDR1 reads SGHNT; CDR2 reads YENEEA. V gave up 5 bases and J gave up 5 bases; unmatched junction bases: 2. This CDR3 has 13 residues. Here the CDR3 DNA reads TGTGCCAGCAGCATGGACAGGGGGGAGACCCAGTACTTC. Translating gives CASSMDRGETQYF.